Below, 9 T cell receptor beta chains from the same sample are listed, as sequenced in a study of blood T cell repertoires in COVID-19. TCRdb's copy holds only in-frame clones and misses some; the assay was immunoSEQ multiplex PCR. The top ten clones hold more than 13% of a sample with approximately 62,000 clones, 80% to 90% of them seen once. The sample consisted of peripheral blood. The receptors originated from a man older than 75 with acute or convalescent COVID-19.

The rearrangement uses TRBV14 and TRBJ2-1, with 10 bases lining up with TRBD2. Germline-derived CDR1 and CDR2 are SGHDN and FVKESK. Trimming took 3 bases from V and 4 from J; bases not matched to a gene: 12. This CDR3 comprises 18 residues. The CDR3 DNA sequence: TGTGCCAGCAGCCAGAAGGTGCTGAGCGGGGGGGTGTACAATGAGCAGTTCTTC. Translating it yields CASSQKVLSGGVYNEQFF.

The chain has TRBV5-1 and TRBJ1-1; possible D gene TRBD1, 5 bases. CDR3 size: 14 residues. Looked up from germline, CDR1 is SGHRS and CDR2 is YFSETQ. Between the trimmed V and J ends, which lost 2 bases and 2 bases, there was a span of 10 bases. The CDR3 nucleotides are TGCGCCAGCAGCTTCCGCGACAGTAACACTGAAGCTTTCTTT. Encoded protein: CASSFRDSNTEAFF.

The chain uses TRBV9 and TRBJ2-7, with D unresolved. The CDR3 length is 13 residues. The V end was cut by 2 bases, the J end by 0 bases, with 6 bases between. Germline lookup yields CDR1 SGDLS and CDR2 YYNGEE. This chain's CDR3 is CASSVGNSYEQYF. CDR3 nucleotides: TGTGCCAGCAGCGTGGGCAACTCCTACGAGCAGTACTTC.

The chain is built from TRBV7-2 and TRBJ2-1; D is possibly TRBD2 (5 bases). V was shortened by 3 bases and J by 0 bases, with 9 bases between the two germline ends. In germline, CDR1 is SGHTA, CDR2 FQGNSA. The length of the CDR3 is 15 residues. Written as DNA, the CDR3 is TGTGCCAGCAGCTTCACGGGGAACTCCTACAATGAGCAGTTCTTC. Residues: CASSFTGNSYNEQFF.

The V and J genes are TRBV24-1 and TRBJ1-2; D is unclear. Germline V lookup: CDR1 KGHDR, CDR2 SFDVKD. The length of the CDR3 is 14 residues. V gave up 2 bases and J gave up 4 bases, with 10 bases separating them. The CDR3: CATSDSGLTYGYTF. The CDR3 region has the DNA TGTGCCACCAGTGATTCTGGACTGACCTATGGCTACACCTTC.

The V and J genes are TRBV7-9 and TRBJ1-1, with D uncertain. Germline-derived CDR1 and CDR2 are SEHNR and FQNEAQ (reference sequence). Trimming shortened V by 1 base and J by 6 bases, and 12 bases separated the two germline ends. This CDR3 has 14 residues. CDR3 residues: CASSLDSQRPEAFF. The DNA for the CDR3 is TGTGCCAGCAGCTTAGACAGCCAGCGGCCTGAAGCTTTCTTT.

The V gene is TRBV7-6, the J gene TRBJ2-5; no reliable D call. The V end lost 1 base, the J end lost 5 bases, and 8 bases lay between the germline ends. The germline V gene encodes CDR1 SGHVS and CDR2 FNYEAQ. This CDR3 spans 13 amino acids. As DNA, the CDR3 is TGTGCCAGCAGCTTAGGCCCCGGGGAGACCCAGTACTTC. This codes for CASSLGPGETQYF. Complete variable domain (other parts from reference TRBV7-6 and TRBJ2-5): GAGVSQSPRYKVTKRGQDVALRCDPISGHVSLYWYRQALGQGPEFLTYFNYEAQQDKSGLPNDRFSAERPEGSISTLTIQRTEQRDSAMYRCASSLGPGETQYFGPGTRLLVL.

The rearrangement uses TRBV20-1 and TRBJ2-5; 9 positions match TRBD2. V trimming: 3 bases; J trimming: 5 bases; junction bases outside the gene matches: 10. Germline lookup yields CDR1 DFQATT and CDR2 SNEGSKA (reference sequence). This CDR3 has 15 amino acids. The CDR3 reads CSASRLRGGRETQYF. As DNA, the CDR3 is TGCAGTGCTAGTCGGTTGCGGGGGGGCCGGGAGACCCAGTACTTC.

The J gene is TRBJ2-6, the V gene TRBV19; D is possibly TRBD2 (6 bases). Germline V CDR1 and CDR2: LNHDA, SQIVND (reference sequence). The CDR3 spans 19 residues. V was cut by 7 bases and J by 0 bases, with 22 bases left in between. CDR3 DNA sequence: TGTGCCAGTACTATCGCTGGACTACCGCCCTACTCTGGGGCCAACGTCCTGACTTTC. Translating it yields CASTIAGLPPYSGANVLTF.